A single T cell receptor (delta chain) is shown here with its context. Only a few counts were recorded for this clone. Its antigen is currently not known. The junction does not match germline at one end; this may be a read error. These data come from a study of gammadelta T cells in human blood (dated by TCRdb to about 2020). Study-level results and caveats: According to the study, polyclonal expansion of innate gamma-delta T cells right after birth appeared to be driven by microbial exposure.

Libraries were built with RT-PCR. The sequencer was an Illumina MiSeq. TCRdb called clones from the public reads with CATT, and repeated DNA sequences were later combined into one row. The sample profile shows some 2,000 delta-chain clones; less than 3% of them were found once. 20% to 25% of the sample is taken by the ten largest. Counted from cysteine to phenylalanine, this CDR3 has 19 amino acids. Just the 57-base CDR3 DNA is kept, in frame starting at base 1. CDR1 GEAIGNYY and CDR2 EKD were looked up in the germline V gene. The sequence links TRDV2 to TRDJ3, with TRDD3 identical over 13 junction bases. The material sequenced was Vgamma9Vdelta2 gamma-delta T cells from fetal blood. The clonotype comes from a human fetus. The DNA sequence reads TGTGCCTGTGACAAATACTGGGGGATACGCTCCTGGGACACCCAACAGATGTTTTTC. This is translated as CACDKYWGIRSWDTQQMFF.